This T cell receptor beta chain derives from a study of blood T cell repertoires in COVID-19. Residents of approximately 25 US areas, aged roughly 18 to 95 years, made up the participants. Cohorts were based on clinical histories the participants reported. Two negative PCRs, clearance, or symptom resolution characterized the recovered Cohort 3 donors. V was clipped by 5 bases and J by 2 bases, with 12 bases between them. The germline gives CDR1 SGHTA, CDR2 FQGNSA. The CDR3 is made up of 14 amino acids. Per the original methods: Nucleated cell counts were estimated from reference gene primer amplification. Libraries were prepared by immunoSEQ multiplex PCR; TCRdb keeps only in-frame clonotypes and omits some of them. The DNA gave D and trimming, while V, J and clone size come from that table. Of 200,000 or so clones listed, 70% to 90% are singletons.

This TCR derives from a man aged 25 to 45 who had recovered from COVID-19. Sequencing input: PBMCs or T cells enriched from blood (not recorded which). The chain couples TRBV7-2 to TRBJ2-5; D is ambiguous. The CDR3 DNA follows: TGTGCCAGCAGCATGGCGGTTTGGCAAGAGACCCAGTACTTC. Amino acid sequence: CASSMAVWQETQYF.